Presented here are 8 T cell receptor beta chains from one specimen sequenced in a study of control samples from healthy donors and cancer patients. The method was immunoSEQ multiplex PCR; TCRdb's version includes in-frame clones alone and lacks a portion of them. Of more than 85,000 clones in the sample, around 87% were seen once. The sample was PBMCs. The receptors shown here come from a woman in her sixties with lung cancer.

This chain joins TRBV11-2 and TRBJ2-7, with 12 bases aligning to TRBD2. The CDR3 contains 14 residues. With V trimmed by 5 bases and J by 3 bases, 2 bases remained unmatched. The germline gives CDR1 SGHAT, CDR2 FQNNGV. The CDR3 is CASSQTSGGYEQYF. The DNA of the CDR3 is TGTGCCAGCAGCCAGACTAGCGGGGGCTACGAGCAGTACTTC.

This clone has only a few counts. CDR3 DNA sequence: TGTGCCATCAGGGCAAGCTCTGGAAACACCATATATTTT. Protein product: CAIRASSGNTIYF. The chain combines TRBV10-3 with TRBJ1-3; no clear D gene. Between the trimmed V and J ends, which lost 6 bases and 0 bases, there was a span of 6 bases. The germline gives CDR1 ENHRY, CDR2 SYGVKD. The CDR3 has 13 amino acids.

The chain recombines TRBV6-5 with TRBJ2-7; no clear D. Germline V gives CDR1 MNHEY, CDR2 SVGAGI. The CDR3 runs to 15 residues. V lost 6 bases to trimming and J lost 1 base, with 16 bases between them. This chain's CDR3 is CASRASTPKSYEQYF. Written as DNA, the CDR3 is TGTGCCAGCAGAGCCAGTACCCCAAAATCCTACGAGCAGTACTTC.

V gene TRBV7-2 combines with J gene TRBJ2-1, with D perhaps matching TRBD1 or TRBD2 (5 bases each). Trimming shortened V by 1 base and J by 8 bases, and 15 bases separated the two germline ends. CDR3 length: 15 amino acids. The V gene's germline CDR1 is SGHTA and CDR2 FQGNSA. CDR3 protein: CASSLEGRVRDEQFF. The CDR3 DNA reads TGTGCCAGCAGCTTAGAGGGGAGAGTGCGGGATGAGCAGTTCTTC.

The chain joins TRBV19 to TRBJ2-6, with D possibly matching TRBD1 (6 bases). Germline V CDR1 and CDR2: LNHDA, SQIVND (reference sequence). The CDR3 spans 17 residues. Trimming left V 3 bases short and J 2 bases short, with 14 bases between. Here the CDR3 reads CASSIESGETGANVLTF. Here the CDR3 DNA reads TGTGCCAGTAGTATCGAATCAGGGGAGACTGGGGCCAACGTCCTGACTTTC.

V gene TRBV28 combines with J gene TRBJ2-1; D may be TRBD2 (6 bases). Germline V gene sequence: CDR1 MDHEN, CDR2 SYDVKM. V lost 8 bases, J lost 14 bases, and 19 bases lay in between. The CDR3 contains 12 residues. The CDR3 is CASLGGSSVEFF. In DNA form, the CDR3 reads TGTGCCAGCCTCGGGGGTTCTAGCGTAGAGTTCTTC.

The rearrangement uses TRBV4-1 and TRBJ1-3; no reliable D call. This CDR3 has 15 residues. V was trimmed by 0 bases and J by 5 bases, leaving 11 bases between them. CDR1 and CDR2 (germline): MGHRA, YSYEKL. In DNA form, the CDR3 reads TGCGCCAGCAGCCAAGACTCCGGGTTAAGAAACACCATATATTTT. This translates into CASSQDSGLRNTIYF.

The chain uses TRBV6-5 and TRBJ1-1; D is ambiguous. Per germline, CDR1 MNHEY and CDR2 SVGAGI. V was clipped by 5 bases and J by 4 bases, with 14 bases between them. The CDR3 spans 14 residues. This CDR3 is CASSMPGRVTEAFF. DNA of the CDR3: TGTGCCAGCAGTATGCCTGGTCGGGTCACTGAAGCTTTCTTT.